This TCR beta chain was recovered during a study of T cell responses to AZD1222 COVID-19 vaccine. Study-wide context: Second-dose intervals of approximately 4 or approximately 12 weeks were pooled.

General study points: Baseline seropositives among AZD1222 recipients totaled only 5 or 6. Repertoire samples came only from after the peak T cell response. Females made up more of the donors, who were largely white British, and clonal diversity may have come out too low.

Worth noting for this clone: Its target is not known.

TCRdb keeps only in-frame clones here, not all; method: immunoSEQ multiplex PCR. The sample has 95,000 to 150,000 clones, around nine tenths seen once; the top ten hold around 30%. The CDR3 spans 15 residues. CDR1 and CDR2 (germline): MNHEY, SMNVEV (reference sequence). With 4 bases removed from V and 4 bases from J, the gap between germline ends came to 15 bases. The starting material was peripheral blood, obtained on day 0 of AZD1222 vaccination. The origin of this receptor is an adult in good health. The chain carries TRBV27 and TRBJ2-3, with D unclear. DNA of the CDR3: TGTGCCAGCAGTTCCCCGACGGGTGGGGCAGATACGCAGTATTTT. It yields the protein CASSSPTGGADTQYF.